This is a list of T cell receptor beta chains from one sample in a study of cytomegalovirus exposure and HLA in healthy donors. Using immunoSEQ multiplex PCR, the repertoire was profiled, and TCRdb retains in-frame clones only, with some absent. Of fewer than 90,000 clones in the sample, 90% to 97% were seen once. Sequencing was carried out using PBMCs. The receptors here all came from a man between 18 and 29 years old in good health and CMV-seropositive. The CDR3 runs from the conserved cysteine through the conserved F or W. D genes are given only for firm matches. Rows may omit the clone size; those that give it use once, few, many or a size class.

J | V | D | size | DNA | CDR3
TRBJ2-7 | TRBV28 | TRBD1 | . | TGTGCCAGCAGTTTGTGGGGGACAGGGTCGTACGAGCAGTACTTC | CASSLWGTGSYEQYF
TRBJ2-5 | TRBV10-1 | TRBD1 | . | TGCGCCAGCAGTGACGCCGAGGGGACAGGGGCGGAGACCCAGTACTTC | CASSDAEGTGAETQYF
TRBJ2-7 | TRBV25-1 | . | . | TGTGCCAGCAGCTTTACCTACGAGCAGTACTTC | CASSFTYEQYF
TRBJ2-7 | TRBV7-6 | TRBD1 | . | TGTGCCAGCAGCTACTCCGGGACAGGGGTCAACGAGCAGTACTTC | CASSYSGTGVNEQYF
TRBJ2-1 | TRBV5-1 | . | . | TGCGCCAGCAGCATCTATAGCGGTAGCTCCTACAATGAGCAGTTCTTC | CASSIYSGSSYNEQFF
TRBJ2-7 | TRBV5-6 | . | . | TGTGCCAGCTTGGGGCCCCAGAACCACGAGCAGTACTTC | CASLGPQNHEQYF
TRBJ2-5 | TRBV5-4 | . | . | TGTGCCAGCAGCTCGCCCCAGGGCGGAGAGACCCAGTACTTC | CASSSPQGGETQYF
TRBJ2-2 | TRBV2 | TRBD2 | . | TGTGCCAGCAGGGGGACTAGCGGGAGATGGACCGGGGAGCTGTTTTTT | CASRGTSGRWTGELFF
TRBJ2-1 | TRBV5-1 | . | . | TGCGCCAGCAGCTTGGTGGCTGTATCGTATCTCTCCTACAATGAGCAGTTCTTC | CASSLVAVSYLSYNEQFF
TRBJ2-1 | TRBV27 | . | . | TGTGCCACCTGGCGGTGGGTAGATGAGCAGTTCTTC | CATWRWVDEQFF
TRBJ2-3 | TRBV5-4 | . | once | TGTGCCAGCTCACCGGTGATGGTTACTAGCACAGATACGCAGTATTTT | CASSPVMVTSTDTQYF
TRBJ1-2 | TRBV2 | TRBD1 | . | TGTGCCAGCAGAACAGGGGCCCGGGGCTATGGCTACACCTTC | CASRTGARGYGYTF
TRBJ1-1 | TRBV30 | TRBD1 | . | TGTGCCTGGAGTGATACAGGGGCCTTGAACACTGAAGCTTTCTTT | CAWSDTGALNTEAFF
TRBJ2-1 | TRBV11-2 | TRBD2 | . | TGTGCCAGCAGGTCCCCTAGCGGGAAAGCGTATGAGCAGTTCTTC | CASRSPSGKAYEQFF